The present entry profiles one TCR beta chain with its context. Its specificity is unknown. The data were taken from a study of cytomegalovirus exposure and HLA in healthy donors. Per the germline V gene, CDR1 is SGHNT and CDR2 is YYREEE (reference sequence). V was clipped by 5 bases and J by 2 bases, with 19 bases between them. CDR3 length: 17 amino acids. Broader study findings: Later work found that TCR association rates differed between HLA loci; DRB1 had the most and HLA-C the fewest. The presence/absence work took it that sequencing depth was about the same across donors. In an earlier analysis, productive rearrangement rates for most beta V segments clustered near 87% or 30%. Among TCR sequences, most were rare, though some public TCRs appeared in many donors.

Use of 60 Vbeta and 13 Jbeta primers characterized the PCR. Repertoires were generated with immunoSEQ multiplex PCR, while TCRdb's copy carries only in-frame clones and drops some. This table lists over 45,000 clones. The sequenced material came from PBMCs. This receptor was identified in a woman aged 40-49 years in good health and CMV-seronegative. This rearrangement joins TRBV5-4 to TRBJ2-2, with D possibly being TRBD2 (7 bases). Here the CDR3 reads CASRRLGGGSNTGELFF. CDR3 nucleotide sequence: TGTGCCAGCAGGCGTTTAGGGGGGGGCAGTAACACCGGGGAGCTGTTTTTT.